The TCR beta chain under discussion was sequenced for a study of blood T cell repertoires in COVID-19. Study-wide context: Sources were T cells, B-cell-depleted T cells, or PBMCs; the material itself was cDNA or gDNA.

Germline V lookup: CDR1 SNHLY, CDR2 FYNNEI. The CDR3 loop spans 15 amino acids. How the authors handled the data: Cell counts per sample came from amplifying reference gene primers. TCRdb's table, derived via immunoSEQ multiplex PCR, lists solely in-frame clones and lacks some. V and J calls and clone size are those listed in that table; D and trimming were worked out from the DNA. The sample lists 150,000 or so clones; about 79% were seen once. What was sequenced was peripheral blood. The receptor's source is a woman older than 75 with active or convalescent COVID-19. This chain uses TRBV2 with TRBJ1-1, with D possibly matching TRBD1 (5 bases). CDR3 residues: CAGRRQNTMNTEAFF. CDR3 coding DNA: TGTGCGGGGAGGCGACAGAATACCATGAACACTGAAGCTTTCTTT.